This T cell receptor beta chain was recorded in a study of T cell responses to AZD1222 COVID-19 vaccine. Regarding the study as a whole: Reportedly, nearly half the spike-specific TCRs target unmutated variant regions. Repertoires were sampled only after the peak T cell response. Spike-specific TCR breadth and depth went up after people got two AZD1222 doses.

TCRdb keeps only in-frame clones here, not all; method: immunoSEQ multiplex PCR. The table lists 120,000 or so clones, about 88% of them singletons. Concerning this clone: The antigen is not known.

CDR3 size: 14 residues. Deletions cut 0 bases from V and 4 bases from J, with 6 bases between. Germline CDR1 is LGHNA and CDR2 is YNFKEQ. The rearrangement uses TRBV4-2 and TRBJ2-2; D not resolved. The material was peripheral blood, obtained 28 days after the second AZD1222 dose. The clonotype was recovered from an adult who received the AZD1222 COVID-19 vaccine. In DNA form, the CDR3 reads TGTGCCAGCAGCCAAGATTTACTCACCGGGGAGCTGTTTTTT. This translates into CASSQDLLTGELFF.